This TCR beta chain originates from a study of T cell repertoires in cytomegalovirus infection. About the study: Shared public TCR beta signatures pointed to both CMV infection and a matching HLA type.

The V and J ends lost 1 base and 7 bases respectively, with 13 bases between them. The CDR3 covers 15 residues. General study results and limits: Carriage of CMV together with the relevant HLA was identifiable through cumulative public TCR beta family frequency.

TCRdb used MiXCR to reprocess the reads, holding one entry per CDR3 protein. The repertoire holds over 100,000 distinct CDR3 sequences, with about 9.5% as singletons. In its sample, this clonotype was seen many times. The target antigen is unknown. The clonotype originates from a human donor in good health (CMV status not recorded). Some clones in this sample may be carry-over from other donors' samples. Sequences were obtained from PBMCs, sequenced either directly or after in vitro stimulation (not recorded which). The rearrangement links TRBV12-3 or TRBV12-4 to TRBJ2-2, with a tentative D call TRBD2 (5 bases). DNA of the CDR3: TGTGCCAGCAGTTTAGAGGCAGGAGGTGGCGGGGAGCTGTTTTTT. This encodes CASSLEAGGGGELFF.